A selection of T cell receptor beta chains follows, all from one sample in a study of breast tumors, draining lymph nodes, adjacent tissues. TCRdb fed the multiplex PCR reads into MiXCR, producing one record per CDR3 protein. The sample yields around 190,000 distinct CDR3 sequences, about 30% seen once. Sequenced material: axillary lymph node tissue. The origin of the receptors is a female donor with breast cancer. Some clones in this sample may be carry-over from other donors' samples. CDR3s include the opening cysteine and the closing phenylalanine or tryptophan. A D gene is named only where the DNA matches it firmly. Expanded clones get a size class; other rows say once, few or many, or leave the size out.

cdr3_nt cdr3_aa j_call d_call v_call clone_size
TGTGCCCGCACCTCCTACGGGAGGGGGCATAATGAGCAGTTCTTC CARTSYGRGHNEQFF TRBJ2-1 NA TRBV12-3/TRBV12-4 NA
TGCGCCAGCAGCCATTCGGGCGGGCCGAACACCGGGGAGCTGTTTTTT CASSHSGGPNTGELFF TRBJ2-2 NA TRBV4-1 many
TGTGCCAGCAGTTACCCGGTAACAGGTGTTAAAGATACGCAGTATTTT CASSYPVTGVKDTQYF TRBJ2-3 NA TRBV6-6 many
TGTGCCAGCAGTGAAGGGTTAGCGACCTACAATGAGCAGTTCTTC CASSEGLATYNEQFF TRBJ2-1 NA TRBV6-1 many
TGTGCCAGCAGGGTTACCGGGACACCGACGAACGAGCAGTACTTC CASRVTGTPTNEQYF TRBJ2-7 NA TRBV2 many
TGTGCCACGAAGAGCGGGGGGGCCAGGACAAGTCTCTTCCTGAACACTGAGGCTTTCTTT CATKSGGARTSLFLNTEAFF TRBJ1-1 NA TRBV10-3 once
TGCAGTGCTAGAGATCTCCTAGCGGGAGTCGACGAGCAGTACTTC CSARDLLAGVDEQYF TRBJ2-7 TRBD2 TRBV20-1 many
TGCAGTGCTAGCCCTGGAGGGTACTCCTACGAGCAGTACTTC CSASPGGYSYEQYF TRBJ2-7 NA TRBV20-1 many
TGTGCCAGCAGCCTCTTCCCTGGACTCATTTTCCAGGAGACCCAGTACTTC CASSLFPGLIFQETQYF TRBJ2-5 NA TRBV11-3 NA
TGTGCCAGCAAGGAAGTTCGGAAGGTGGCCGGGGAGCTGTTTTTT CASKEVRKVAGELFF TRBJ2-2 NA TRBV2 NA
TGTGCCAGCTCACCAGAGGGCGCCGTTGGGCCCCAGCATTTT CASSPEGAVGPQHF TRBJ1-5 NA TRBV18 many
TGTGCCAGCAGCCAGGGGAGGTACGAGCAGTACTTC CASSQGRYEQYF TRBJ2-7 NA TRBV7-2 few
TGCAGTGCTAGGGACAGGTCAGATAATTCACCCCTCCACTTT CSARDRSDNSPLHF TRBJ1-6 TRBD1 TRBV20-1 many
TGTGCCTGGAGCGGACAGGGGTTCGAGCAGCACTTC CAWSGQGFEQHF TRBJ2-7 TRBD1 TRBV30 NA
TGTGCCAGTAGCCGGGGCCAGGCGACCAGGGACACTGAAGCTTTCTTT CASSRGQATRDTEAFF TRBJ1-1 NA TRBV19 NA
TGCAGTGCTAGAGATGGGGTCCTAGGGGGGGGGGCCACGCAGTATTTT CSARDGVLGGGATQYF TRBJ2-3 NA TRBV20-1 many
TGCGCCAGCAGCGAAGACAGGAGGAGCTCTGGAAACACCATATATTTT CASSEDRRSSGNTIYF TRBJ1-3 NA TRBV5-1 NA
TGTGCCAGCAGATCCAAGCCGGGGACAGGAACTAACTATGGCTACACCTTC CASRSKPGTGTNYGYTF TRBJ1-2 TRBD1 TRBV7-2 many
TGTGCCAGCACCGACCCTGGGGGGCTAGGCAATCAGCCCCAGCATTTT CASTDPGGLGNQPQHF TRBJ1-5 NA TRBV28 NA
TGTGCCAGCAGCCTCGGGACAGCGGAATCGTACCAAGAGACCCAGTACTTC CASSLGTAESYQETQYF TRBJ2-5 TRBD1 TRBV7-9 NA
NA CASRPGDEQYFGPGTIYF TRBJ1-3 NA TRBV2 NA
TGTGCCAGCAGTGAAGCCTTGGACGAAACCTATGGCTACACCTTC CASSEALDETYGYTF TRBJ1-2 NA TRBV6-1 NA
TGTGCCATCAGTGGAAAGGGGACAGGGGTTGACAATGAGCAGTTCTTC CAISGKGTGVDNEQFF TRBJ2-1 TRBD1 TRBV10-3 many
TGTGCCAGCAGTTTAGGGGGGGGTTTCGAGCAGTACTTC CASSLGGGFEQYF TRBJ2-7 TRBD2 TRBV12-3/TRBV12-4 many
TGCGCCAGCAGCCGATTGACTAGCGGGGTTACCACAGATACGCAGTATTTT CASSRLTSGVTTDTQYF TRBJ2-3 TRBD2 TRBV5-1 NA
TGTGCCAGCAGCCAAGATATGGCAGGGGGCTATGGCTACACCTTC CASSQDMAGGYGYTF TRBJ1-2 TRBD1 TRBV14 many